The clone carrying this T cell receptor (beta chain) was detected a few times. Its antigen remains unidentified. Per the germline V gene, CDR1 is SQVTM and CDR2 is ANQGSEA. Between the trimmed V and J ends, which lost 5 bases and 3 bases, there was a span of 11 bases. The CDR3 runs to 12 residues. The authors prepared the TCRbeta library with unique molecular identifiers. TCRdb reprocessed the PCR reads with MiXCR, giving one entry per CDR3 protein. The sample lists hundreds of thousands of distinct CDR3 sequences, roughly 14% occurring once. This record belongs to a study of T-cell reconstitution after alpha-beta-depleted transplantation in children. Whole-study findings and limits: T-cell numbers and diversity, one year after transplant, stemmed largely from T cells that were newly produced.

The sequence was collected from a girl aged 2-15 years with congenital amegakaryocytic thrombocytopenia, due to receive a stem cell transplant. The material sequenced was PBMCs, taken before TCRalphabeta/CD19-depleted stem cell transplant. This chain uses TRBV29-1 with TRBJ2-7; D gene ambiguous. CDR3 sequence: CSVSTSGYEQYF. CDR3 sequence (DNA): TGCAGCGTTTCAACCTCGGGCTACGAGCAGTACTTC.